A selection of T cell receptor beta chains follows, all from one sample in a study of T cells after yellow fever vaccination. TCRdb used MiXCR to reprocess the 5' RACE reads, holding one entry per CDR3 protein. The table lists more than 300,000 distinct CDR3 sequences, around 11% of them singletons. The sequencing used CD4+ T cells sorted from PBMCs, collected 45 days after the yellow fever booster vaccination. These receptors originate from a man younger than 35 who received the YFV17D yellow fever vaccine. Each CDR3 is given with its conserved first and last residue. Fields, in order: clone size, J gene, V gene, D gene, CDR3 protein, CDR3 DNA. A D gene is named only where the DNA matches it firmly. Size values are once, few and many counts, or a class for expanded clones, and some rows have none.

few,TRBJ2-3,TRBV4-2,NA,CASSPQPGAGGNFADTQYF,TGTGCCAGCAGCCCTCAACCAGGGGCTGGGGGAAATTTTGCAGATACGCAGTATTTT
few,TRBJ2-2,TRBV20-1,TRBD2,CSARYSGGATGELFF,TGCAGTGCTCGGTATAGCGGGGGGGCCACCGGGGAGCTGTTTTTT
few,TRBJ1-4,TRBV5-1,NA,CASSLVSMANEKLFF,TGCGCCAGCAGCTTGGTATCTATGGCGAATGAAAAACTGTTTTTT
few,TRBJ2-1,TRBV5-1,TRBD2,CASSPSGGARNEQFF,TGCGCCAGCAGCCCTAGCGGGGGGGCGAGGAATGAGCAGTTCTTC
few,TRBJ2-7,TRBV6-1,NA,CASTVFTFYEQYF,TGTGCCAGCACGGTCTTTACCTTTTACGAGCAGTACTTC
NA,TRBJ2-1,TRBV6-2/TRBV6-3,TRBD2,CASSGGAIELFF,TGTGCCAGTAGCGGGGGGGCCATTGAGCTGTTCTTC
many,TRBJ2-5,TRBV6-6,TRBD2,CASSYPSGGETQYF,TGTGCCAGCAGTTACCCTAGCGGGGGGGAGACCCAGTACTTC
few,TRBJ2-3,TRBV5-1,NA,CASSLSTGPDTQYF,TGCGCCAGCAGCTTGTCAACGGGGCCAGATACGCAGTATTTT
few,TRBJ2-2,TRBV5-1,NA,CASSLTPSKGTGELFF,TGCGCCAGCAGCTTAACGCCCAGTAAGGGCACCGGGGAGCTGTTTTTT
NA,TRBJ2-1,TRBV7-2,TRBD2,CASSSQTSGGPGHEQFF,TGTGCCAGCAGCTCCCAGACTAGCGGGGGGCCGGGCCATGAGCAGTTCTTC
NA,TRBJ1-1,TRBV3-1,NA,CASSPDRSGTEAFF,TGTGCCAGCAGCCCCGACAGGTCGGGCACTGAAGCTTTCTTT
few,TRBJ2-3,TRBV7-8,NA,CASSSLGASTDTQYF,TGTGCCAGCAGCTCGCTAGGAGCTAGCACAGATACGCAGTATTTT
NA,TRBJ2-5,TRBV5-4,TRBD2,CASSHGGGPGGSQETQYF,TGTGCCAGCAGCCATGGGGGAGGACCGGGGGGGTCCCAAGAGACCCAGTACTTC
few,TRBJ2-1,TRBV20-1,NA,CSARDPGGTSYNEQFF,TGCAGTGCTAGAGACCCGGGGGGCACCTCCTACAATGAGCAGTTCTTC
NA,TRBJ2-1,TRBV9,NA,CASSVGQSMKQFF,TGTGCCAGCAGCGTGGGACAATCAATGAAGCAGTTCTTC
many,TRBJ2-7,TRBV27,TRBD1,CASSLRQGARNYEQYF,TGTGCCAGCAGTTTGCGGCAGGGGGCGCGAAACTACGAGCAGTACTTC
few,TRBJ2-7,TRBV11-2,TRBD2,CASSLDTGTSVPYEQYF,TGTGCCAGCAGCTTAGACACCGGGACTAGCGTACCCTACGAGCAGTACTTC
few,TRBJ1-1,TRBV3-1,NA,CASSLLDSLVTEAFF,TGTGCCAGCAGCCTTTTGGACAGTTTGGTCACTGAAGCTTTCTTT
NA,TRBJ1-3,TRBV5-5,NA,CASSLASAGNTIYF,TGTGCCAGCAGCTTGGCGTCAGCAGGAAACACCATATATTTT
few,TRBJ1-2,TRBV6-5,NA,CASSPAGDQYRGYTF,TGTGCCAGCAGCCCGGCCGGGGACCAGTATAGAGGCTACACCTTC
few,TRBJ2-3,TRBV20-1,TRBD2,CSGTSGGAGTDTQYF,TGCAGTGGTACTAGCGGGGGGGCAGGCACAGATACGCAGTATTTT
few,TRBJ2-7,TRBV25-1,NA,CASGDYYEQYF,TGTGCCAGCGGGGATTACTACGAGCAGTACTTC
many,TRBJ2-5,TRBV6-5,NA,CASSYNQGNQETQYF,TGTGCCAGCAGTTACAACCAGGGAAACCAAGAGACCCAGTACTTC
NA,TRBJ1-1,TRBV10-3,NA,CAISRDNTEAFF,TGTGCCATCTCGAGGGATAACACTGAAGCTTTCTTT
few,TRBJ1-2,TRBV28,NA,CASWGHYGYTF,TGTGCCAGCTGGGGGCACTATGGCTACACCTTC
few,TRBJ1-2,TRBV10-3,TRBD1,CATVPGQGAHGYTF,TGTGCCACGGTTCCGGGACAGGGGGCGCATGGCTACACCTTC
few,TRBJ1-6,TRBV29-1,NA,CSVREFLDSPLHF,TGCAGCGTCCGAGAGTTTCTTGATTCACCCCTCCACTTT
NA,TRBJ1-5,TRBV6-1,NA,CASSSYGLTHSNQPQHF,TGTGCCAGCAGCAGCTACGGACTCACCCATAGCAATCAGCCCCAGCATTTT
few,TRBJ2-1,TRBV20-1,TRBD2,CSARDPRGGVNEQFF,TGCAGTGCTAGAGATCCTCGGGGGGGCGTCAATGAGCAGTTCTTC
NA,TRBJ1-5,TRBV6-5,NA,CASSYSPGTGQPQHF,TGTGCCAGCAGTTACTCGCCGGGTACTGGTCAGCCCCAGCATTTT
many,TRBJ2-5,TRBV20-1,TRBD2,CSASGQRGGKWENQETQYF,TGCAGTGCTAGCGGCCAGCGGGGGGGCAAATGGGAAAACCAAGAGACCCAGTACTTC
NA,TRBJ2-2,TRBV9,NA,CASSVGEGSHTGELFF,TGTGCCAGCAGCGTAGGTGAGGGCTCTCACACCGGGGAGCTGTTTTTT
NA,TRBJ1-6,TRBV4-2,NA,CASRSRAPTGNSPLHF,TGTGCCAGCAGAAGCAGGGCCCCGACGGGCAATTCACCCCTCCACTTT
many,TRBJ1-4,TRBV5-1,NA,CASSLGLTNEKLFF,TGCGCCAGCAGCTTAGGGTTAACTAATGAAAAACTGTTTTTT
NA,TRBJ1-6,TRBV2,NA,CASSGESPLHF,TGTGCCAGCAGTGGGGAATCACCCCTCCACTTT